The 21 T cell receptor beta chains listed next were all sequenced from one sample in a study of technical replicates of blood from several donors (dated by TCRdb to about 2017). Library generation was performed with the immunoSEQ multiplex PCR assay. The table comes from immuneACCESS by way of TCRdb, which keeps in-frame sequences with V and J called. Part of the clones is missing from these tables; in studies checked, under half for an unresolved V gene and the rest for unknown reasons. The sample table holds about 73,000 clones, of which 93% were seen once. 0.2% to 0.3% of the sample goes to the ten largest clones. Sequencing was done on a sample of T cells isolated from PBMCs. The receptors stem from a human donor in good health.

The chain has TRBV7-8 and TRBJ2-7, with 9 bases identical to TRBD1. The CDR3 length is 16 residues. Germline V gives CDR1 SGHVS, CDR2 FQNEAQ. With 4 bases clipped from V and 4 bases from J, the junction kept 11 bases outside the gene matches. CDR3 nucleotides: TGTGCCAGCAGCTCAGAGGCTGGGACAGGGTTTTACGAGCAGTACTTC. This gives the protein CASSSEAGTGFYEQYF.

This clone is a singleton in its sample. In DNA form, the CDR3 reads TGTGCCAGCAGCTTAGATGGTGTCCGGGAGCAGTACTTC. It specifies CASSLDGVREQYF. The chain links TRBV7-9 to TRBJ2-7, with unresolved D. The germline V gene encodes CDR1 SEHNR and CDR2 FQNEAQ (reference sequence). This CDR3 comprises 13 residues. Trimming removed 1 base at V and 7 bases at J, with 11 bases between.

This clone was observed once. This chain links TRBV7-8 with TRBJ1-5, with D tentatively TRBD1 (6 bases). Trimming took 1 base from V and 1 from J, leaving 11 bases between them. Germline values: CDR1 SGHVS, CDR2 FQNEAQ. There are 16 residues in the CDR3. DNA of the CDR3: TGTGCCAGCAGCTTAGTTCGGACAGCCAGCAATCAGCCCCAGCATTTT. Its translation is CASSLVRTASNQPQHF.

The chain employs TRBV10-3 and TRBJ2-7; the match to TRBD1 covers 7 bases. J gave up 6 bases and V 5 bases, and 10 bases lay outside the gene matches. CDR1 ENHRY and CDR2 SYGVKD come from the germline V gene. The CDR3 extends over 14 amino acids. The CDR3 protein is CAISRGTERSEQYF. The DNA for the CDR3 is TGTGCCATCAGTCGAGGGACAGAGAGGTCCGAGCAGTACTTC.

This clone appeared once. The V and J genes are TRBV5-6 and TRBJ1-5, with a possible D match to TRBD1 (6 bases). The CDR3 contains 15 residues. Germline CDR1 and CDR2: SGHDT and YYEEEE. Trimming stripped 0 bases from V and 4 bases from J, with 11 bases between. This CDR3 reads CASSLATQGNQPQHF. The CDR3 DNA follows: TGTGCCAGCAGCTTGGCTACACAGGGTAATCAGCCCCAGCATTTT.

The table lists this clone with a count of one. The rearrangement uses TRBV5-1 and TRBJ1-2, with a weak D call TRBD1 (5 bases). This CDR3 is 15 amino acids long. Germline V gene lookup returns CDR1 SGHRS and CDR2 YFSETQ. Trimming left V 0 bases short and J 8 bases short, with 17 bases between. CDR3 loop: CASSLDNRSVKGYTF. CDR3 nucleotides: TGCGCCAGCAGCTTGGATAACAGGTCCGTAAAGGGCTACACCTTC.

The rearrangement uses TRBV11-2 and TRBJ1-1, with 8 positions matching TRBD1. V trimming: 5 bases; J trimming: 4 bases; junction bases outside the gene matches: 6. CDR1 SGHAT and CDR2 FQNNGV come from the germline V gene. The CDR3 has 14 amino acids. The CDR3 DNA reads TGTGCCAGCAGCCAGCAGGGGGCGGTCACTGAAGCTTTCTTT. It encodes CASSQQGAVTEAFF.

J is TRBJ2-3 and V is TRBV6-1, with D perhaps matching TRBD2 (6 bases). CDR3 length equals 15 residues. Germline loops: CDR1 MNHNS, CDR2 SASEGT. V lost 7 bases, J lost 0 bases, and 14 bases lay in between. The CDR3 region is CASTLSGASTDTQYF. For the CDR3, the DNA is TGTGCCAGCACCCTTAGCGGTGCTAGCACAGATACGCAGTATTTT.

This clone has just a few counts. This sample also contains other DNA sequences that code for the same CDR3. The CDR3 DNA follows: TGCAGTGCTAGAGAGGGCCTTGAAGCTTTCTTT. It translates to CSAREGLEAFF. J is TRBJ1-1 and V is TRBV20-1; no clear D gene. CDR1 is DFQATT, CDR2 SNEGSKA, per germline (reference sequence). Trimming cost V 0 bases and J 7 bases, with 6 bases left between them. The CDR3 is made up of 11 amino acids.

V gene TRBV19 combines with J gene TRBJ2-7; TRBD1 matches at 9 bases. V lost 3 bases and J lost 5; bases outside the gene matches: 5. The CDR3 totals 14 residues. Germline V gene lookup returns CDR1 LNHDA and CDR2 SQIVND (reference sequence). The DNA for the CDR3 is TGTGCCAGTAGTATCGGGACAGGGATCCACGAGCAGTACTTC. As protein: CASSIGTGIHEQYF. The variable domain in full, with the rest retrieved from reference TRBV19 and TRBJ2-7, is DGGITQSPKYLFRKEGQNVTLSCEQNLNHDAMYWYRQDPGQGLRLIYYSQIVNDFQKGDIAEGYSVSREKKESFPLTVTSAQKNPTAFYLCASSIGTGIHEQYFGPGTRLTVT.

The chain couples TRBV27 to TRBJ1-5, with unresolved D. The V gene lost 2 bases and the J gene lost 3 bases, with 14 bases spanning the gap. The CDR3 is 16 residues long. Germline lookup yields CDR1 MNHEY and CDR2 SMNVEV (reference sequence). In DNA form, the CDR3 reads TGTGCCAGCAGTTTAATTTACCCGGTTTCCAATCAGCCCCAGCATTTT. Its protein is CASSLIYPVSNQPQHF.

The chain joins TRBV19 to TRBJ1-1; tentative D call: TRBD1 (6 bases). The CDR3 runs to 15 residues. With 3 bases removed from V and 1 base from J, the gap between germline ends came to 12 bases. Germline assignment: CDR1 LNHDA and CDR2 SQIVND (reference sequence). The CDR3 loop is CASSMWGPTNTEAFF. As DNA, the CDR3 is TGTGCCAGTAGTATGTGGGGGCCGACGAACACTGAAGCTTTCTTT.

The chain combines TRBV6-5 with TRBJ1-2; D gene uncertain. Germline-derived CDR1 and CDR2 are MNHEY and SVGAGI. This CDR3 has 13 residues. V lost 6 bases and J 0 bases, leaving 8 bases between the germline ends. The CDR3 DNA follows: TGTGCCAGCAGCCCAACAGCTAACTATGGCTACACCTTC. It yields the protein CASSPTANYGYTF.

This chain links TRBV9 with TRBJ2-7; D is undetermined. The CDR3 totals 13 residues. Germline V lookup: CDR1 SGDLS, CDR2 YYNGEE. The V end lost 4 bases, the J end lost 6 bases, and 14 bases lay between the germline ends. This CDR3 reads CASSPHFQAEQYF. Here the CDR3 DNA reads TGTGCCAGCAGCCCCCACTTTCAAGCCGAGCAGTACTTC.

This chain joins TRBV28 and TRBJ2-5; possibly TRBD1 for D (5 bases). Germline values: CDR1 MDHEN, CDR2 SYDVKM. The CDR3 contains 14 residues. The germline V and J ends were trimmed by 1 base and 1 base, with 7 bases remaining between them. The CDR3 protein is CASSLYQGQETQYF. In nucleotides, the CDR3 is TGTGCCAGCAGTTTATATCAGGGCCAAGAGACCCAGTACTTC.

The chain recombines TRBV30 with TRBJ2-7; 11 bases line up with TRBD1. The CDR3 is made up of 16 amino acids. The V gene's germline CDR1 is GTSNPN and CDR2 SVGIG (reference sequence). The junction had 12 bases not matched to a gene; V was cut back by 3 bases and J by 5 bases. The CDR3 loop reads CAWSEAPGQGVNEQYF. The CDR3 nucleotides read TGTGCCTGGAGCGAGGCCCCGGGACAGGGGGTGAACGAGCAGTACTTC.

The chain recombines TRBV9 with TRBJ1-4, with unresolved D. Between the trimmed V and J ends, which lost 4 bases and 8 bases, there was a span of 21 bases. The CDR3 length is 16 residues. Germline CDR1 is SGDLS and CDR2 is YYNGEE. CDR3 coding DNA: TGTGCCAGCAGCCCGCCAACGGCCGAGGTGTGGGAAAAACTGTTTTTT. It translates to CASSPPTAEVWEKLFF.

Only one count was recorded for this clone. The chain links TRBV6-1 to TRBJ1-5; D not certain. Between the trimmed V and J ends, which lost 9 bases and 3 bases, there was a span of 18 bases. The CDR3 runs 15 residues. Per germline, CDR1 MNHNS and CDR2 SASEGT. CDR3 nucleotide sequence: TGTGCCAGTTGCAAAGTTGACGGAGACAATCAGCCCCAGCATTTT. Its translation is CASCKVDGDNQPQHF.

The CDR3 reads CASSNRDSYEQYF. The CDR3 DNA reads TGTGCCAGCAGCAACCGGGACAGCTACGAGCAGTACTTC. This chain connects TRBV7-9 to TRBJ2-7, with 7 bases matching TRBD1. Germline CDR1 and CDR2: SEHNR and FQNEAQ (reference sequence). The CDR3 runs to 13 residues. With 5 bases clipped from V and 3 bases from J, the junction kept 4 bases outside the gene matches.

CDR3 sequence reads: CASSESIGTGVGEQYF. The DNA of the CDR3 is TGCGCCAGCAGTGAGTCCATCGGGACAGGGGTGGGGGAGCAGTACTTC. The rearrangement links TRBV10-1 to TRBJ2-7, with TRBD1 matching over 10 bases. V shed 0 bases, J shed 7 bases, and the junction held 9 bases outside the gene matches. Germline V lookup: CDR1 WNHNN, CDR2 SYGVQD (reference sequence). The CDR3 runs to 16 residues.

V is TRBV10-3 and J is TRBJ2-7; 7 bases are a match to TRBD1. The CDR3 sequence is 13 residues long. Germline CDR1 reads ENHRY; CDR2 reads SYGVKD. The ends lost 10 bases at V and 0 bases at J; junction bases unmatched: 6. The CDR3 here is CATTGQSSYEQYF. The CDR3 region has the DNA TGTGCCACCACGGGACAGTCCTCCTACGAGCAGTACTTC.